This T cell receptor (beta chain) was documented in a study of cytomegalovirus exposure and HLA in healthy donors. Note on this clone: What it binds is not known.

The PCR contained 60 Vbeta and 13 Jbeta primers. TCRdb's table, derived via immunoSEQ multiplex PCR, lists solely in-frame clones and lacks some. This sample yields over 150,000 clones, of which roughly three quarters are seen a single time; 2.5% to 3.5% belongs to the top ten. Germline loops: CDR1 SGHVS, CDR2 FNYEAQ. The CDR3 consists of 12 residues. The V gene lost 2 bases and the J gene lost 6 bases, with 8 bases spanning the gap. General study findings and limits: The authors enumerated over 150 TCR beta chains as linked to cytomegalovirus. For TCR beta chains, V- and J-gene trimming was later linked to a missense DCLRE1C variant.

Donors likely had unrecorded immune exposures despite being nominally healthy when sampled. This sequence originates from a woman in her 50s in good health and CMV-seropositive. The sample taken for sequencing was PBMCs. The chain employs TRBV7-6 and TRBJ2-7; D is possibly TRBD2 (5 bases). The CDR3 DNA is TGTGCCAGCAGCTTACCAGAGGGCGAGCAGTACTTC. Translating gives CASSLPEGEQYF.